This T cell receptor beta chain was profiled in a study of blood T cell repertoires in COVID-19. Background on the study: Some COVID-19 samples were acute and others convalescent; all came from the United States, Italy and Spain. Nucleic acid was either cDNA or gDNA, and it came from T cells, B-cell-depleted T cells, or PBMCs.

This clone was found a few times. Original processing methods: Reference gene primer amplification yielded estimated nucleated cell counts. Here immunoSEQ multiplex PCR was the method, and the copy in TCRdb shows in-frame clones only, minus some. The V and J calls and clone size were taken over from that table, and D and trimming were inferred from the DNA. The table shows 100,000 to 120,000 clones, with 81% occurring only once. This TCR was recovered from a man older than 75 with acute or convalescent COVID-19. What was sequenced was peripheral blood.

The CDR3 here is CATSQTGYAGYTF. The DNA for the CDR3 is TGTGCCACCAGTCAGACAGGGTATGCTGGCTACACCTTC. The chain couples TRBV24-1 to TRBJ1-2; 7 bases align to TRBD1. CDR1 and CDR2 from the germline V gene are KGHDR and SFDVKD. The CDR3 runs to 13 residues. V was pared by 6 bases and J by 7 bases, with 7 bases of the junction left unmatched.